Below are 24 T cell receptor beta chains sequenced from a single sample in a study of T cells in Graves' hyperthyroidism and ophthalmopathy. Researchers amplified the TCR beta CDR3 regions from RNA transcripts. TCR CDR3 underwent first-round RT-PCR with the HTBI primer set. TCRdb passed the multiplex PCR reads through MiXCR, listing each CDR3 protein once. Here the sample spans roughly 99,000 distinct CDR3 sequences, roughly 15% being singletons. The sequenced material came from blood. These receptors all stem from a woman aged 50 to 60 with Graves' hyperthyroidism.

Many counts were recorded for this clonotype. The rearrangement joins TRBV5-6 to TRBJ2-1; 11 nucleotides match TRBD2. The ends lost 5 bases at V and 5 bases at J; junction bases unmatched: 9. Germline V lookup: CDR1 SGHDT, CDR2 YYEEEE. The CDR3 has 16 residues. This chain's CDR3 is CASSTVAGGGHNEQFF. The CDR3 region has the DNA TGTGCCAGCAGTACCGTAGCGGGAGGGGGACACAATGAGCAGTTCTTC. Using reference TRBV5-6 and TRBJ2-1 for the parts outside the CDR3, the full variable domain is DAGVTQSPTHLIKTRGQQVTLRCSPKSGHDTVSWYQQALGQGPQFIFQYYEEEERQRGNFPDRFSGHQFPNYSSELNVNALLLGDSALYLCASSTVAGGGHNEQFFGPGTRLTVL.

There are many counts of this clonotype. CDR3: CASSLGLAPRWTDTQYF. The CDR3 DNA reads as TGTGCCAGCAGCTTGGGTTTGGCCCCGAGGTGGACAGATACGCAGTATTTT. The chain couples TRBV5-5 to TRBJ2-3; D is undetermined. Germline assignment: CDR1 SGHKS and CDR2 YYEKEE (reference sequence). V shed 0 bases and J shed 3 bases, with 17 bases lying between them. The CDR3 is 17 amino acids.

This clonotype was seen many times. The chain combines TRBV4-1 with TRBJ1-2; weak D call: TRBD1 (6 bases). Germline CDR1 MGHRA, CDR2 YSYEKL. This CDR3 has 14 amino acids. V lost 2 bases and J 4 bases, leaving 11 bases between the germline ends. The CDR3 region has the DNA TGCGCCAGCAGCCAATTTCAGGGGTCCTATGGCTACACCTTC. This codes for CASSQFQGSYGYTF.

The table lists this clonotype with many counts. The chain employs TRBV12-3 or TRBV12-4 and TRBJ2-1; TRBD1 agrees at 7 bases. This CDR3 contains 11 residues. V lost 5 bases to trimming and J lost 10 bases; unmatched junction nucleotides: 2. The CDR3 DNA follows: TGTGCCAGCAGTCACAGGGGAGAGCAGTTCTTC. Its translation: CASSHRGEQFF.

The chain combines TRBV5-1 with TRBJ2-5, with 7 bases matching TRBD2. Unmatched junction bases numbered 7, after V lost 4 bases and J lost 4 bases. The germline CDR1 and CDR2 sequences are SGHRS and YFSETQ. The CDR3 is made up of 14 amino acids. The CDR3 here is CASSRSGKVETQYF. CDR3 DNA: TGCGCCAGCAGCAGGAGCGGGAAGGTAGAGACCCAGTACTTC.

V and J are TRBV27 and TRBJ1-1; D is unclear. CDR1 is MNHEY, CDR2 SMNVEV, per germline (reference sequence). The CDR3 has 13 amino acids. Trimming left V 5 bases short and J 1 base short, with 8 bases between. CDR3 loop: CASSETQNTEAFF. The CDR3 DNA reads TGTGCCAGCAGTGAGACACAGAACACTGAAGCTTTCTTT.

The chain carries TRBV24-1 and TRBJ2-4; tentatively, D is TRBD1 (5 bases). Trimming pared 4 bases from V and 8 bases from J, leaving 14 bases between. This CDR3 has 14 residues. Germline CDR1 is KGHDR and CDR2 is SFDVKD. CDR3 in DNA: TGTGCCACCAGTGAACCAGGGTTACAGGACATTCAGTACTTC. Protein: CATSEPGLQDIQYF.

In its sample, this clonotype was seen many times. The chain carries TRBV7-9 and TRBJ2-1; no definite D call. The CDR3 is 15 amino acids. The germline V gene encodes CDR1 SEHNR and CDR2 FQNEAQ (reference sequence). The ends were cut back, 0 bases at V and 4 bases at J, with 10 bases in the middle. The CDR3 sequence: CASSLAGGVYNEQFF. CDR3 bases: TGTGCCAGCAGCTTAGCCGGTGGGGTATACAATGAGCAGTTCTTC.

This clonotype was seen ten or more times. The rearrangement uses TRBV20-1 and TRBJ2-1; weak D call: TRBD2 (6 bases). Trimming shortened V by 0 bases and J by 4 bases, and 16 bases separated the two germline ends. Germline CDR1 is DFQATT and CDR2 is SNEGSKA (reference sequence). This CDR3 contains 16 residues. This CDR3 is CSARDLEGTSYNEQFF. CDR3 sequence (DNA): TGCAGTGCTAGAGATCTCGAGGGGACTTCTTACAATGAGCAGTTCTTC.

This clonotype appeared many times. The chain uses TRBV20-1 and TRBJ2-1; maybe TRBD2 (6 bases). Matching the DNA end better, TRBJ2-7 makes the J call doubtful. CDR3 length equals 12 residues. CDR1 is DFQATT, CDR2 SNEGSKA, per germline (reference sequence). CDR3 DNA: TGCAGTGCTAGGAAGCTAGCGCACGAGCAGTACGTC. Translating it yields CSARKLAHEQYV.

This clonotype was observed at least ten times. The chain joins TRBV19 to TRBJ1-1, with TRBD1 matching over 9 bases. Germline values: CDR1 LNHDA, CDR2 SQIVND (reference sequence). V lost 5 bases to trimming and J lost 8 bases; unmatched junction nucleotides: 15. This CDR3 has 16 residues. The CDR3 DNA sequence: TGTGCCAGTAGTCCATGGGCCCCAACAGGGGGCAACGAAGCTTTCTTT. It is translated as CASSPWAPTGGNEAFF.

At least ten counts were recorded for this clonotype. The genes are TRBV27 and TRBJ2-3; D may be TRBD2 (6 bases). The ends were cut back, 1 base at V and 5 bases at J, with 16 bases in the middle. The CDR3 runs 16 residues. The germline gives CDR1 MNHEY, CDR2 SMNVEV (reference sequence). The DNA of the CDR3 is TGTGCCAGCAGTTTATGGGGTAGCGGCCTCGGAGATACGCAGTATTTT. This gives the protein CASSLWGSGLGDTQYF.

CDR3 region: CASSQDRWLFSTDTQYF. In nucleotides, the CDR3 is TGTGCCAGCAGCCAAGACAGGTGGCTATTCTCTACGGATACGCAGTATTTT. The rearrangement joins TRBV14 to TRBJ2-3; no firm D call. Trimming removed 0 bases from V and 6 bases from J, with 19 bases in between. Germline CDR1 SGHDN, CDR2 FVKESK. This CDR3 contains 17 residues.

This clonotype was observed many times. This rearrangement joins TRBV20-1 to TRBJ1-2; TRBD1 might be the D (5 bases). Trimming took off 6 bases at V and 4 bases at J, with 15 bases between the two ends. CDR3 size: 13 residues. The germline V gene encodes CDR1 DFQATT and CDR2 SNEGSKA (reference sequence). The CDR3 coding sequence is TGCAGTGCGAGGCCGGGGGGGTTCTATGGCTACACCTTC. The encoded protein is CSARPGGFYGYTF.

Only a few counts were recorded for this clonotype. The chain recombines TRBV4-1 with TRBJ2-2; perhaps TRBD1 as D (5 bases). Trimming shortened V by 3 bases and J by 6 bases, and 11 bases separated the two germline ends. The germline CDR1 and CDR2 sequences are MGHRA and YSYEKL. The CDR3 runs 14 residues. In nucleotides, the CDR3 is TGCGCCAGCAGCCATTCAAAAGGGGCCGGGGAGCTGTTTTTT. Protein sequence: CASSHSKGAGELFF.

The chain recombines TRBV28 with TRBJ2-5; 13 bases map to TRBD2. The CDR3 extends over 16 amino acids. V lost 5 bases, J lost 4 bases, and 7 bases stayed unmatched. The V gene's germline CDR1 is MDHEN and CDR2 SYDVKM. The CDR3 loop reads CASSDPWTSGRETQYF. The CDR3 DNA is TGTGCCAGCAGTGACCCCTGGACTAGCGGGAGAGAGACCCAGTACTTC. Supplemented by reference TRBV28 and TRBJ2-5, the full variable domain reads DVKVTQSSRYLVKRTGEKVFLECVQDMDHENMFWYRQDPGLGLRLIYFSYDVKMKEKGDIPEGYSVSREKKERFSLILESASTNQTSMYLCASSDPWTSGRETQYFGPGTRLLVL.

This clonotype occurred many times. The CDR3 loop is CASRYSGSNYNEQFF. In DNA, the CDR3 is TGTGCCAGCAGATATAGCGGGAGTAACTACAATGAGCAGTTCTTC. The chain employs TRBV2 and TRBJ2-1, with 9 positions matching TRBD2. The CDR3 has 15 residues. The V and J ends lost 6 bases and 3 bases, in that order; junction bases with no gene match: 6. Germline CDR1 SNHLY, CDR2 FYNNEI. Looking up the rest from reference TRBV2 and TRBJ2-1 gives the full variable domain: EPEVTQTPSHQVTQMGQEVILRCVPISNHLYFYWYRQILGQKVEFLVSFYNNEISEKSEIFDDQFSVERPDGSNFTLKIRSTKLEDSAMYFCASRYSGSNYNEQFFGPGTRLTVL.

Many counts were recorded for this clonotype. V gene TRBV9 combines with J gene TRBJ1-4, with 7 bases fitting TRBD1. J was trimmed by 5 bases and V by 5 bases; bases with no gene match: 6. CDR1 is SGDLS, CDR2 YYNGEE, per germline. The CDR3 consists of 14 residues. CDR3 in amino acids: CASSVQGTNEKLFF. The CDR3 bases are TGTGCCAGCAGTGTACAGGGGACGAATGAAAAACTGTTTTTT.

DNA of the CDR3: TGTGCCAGCAGCCAAGACGCGGGAGGCGAGCAGTACTTC. Amino acids: CASSQDAGGEQYF. J is TRBJ2-7 and V is TRBV3-1; 8 nucleotides align to TRBD2. Looked up from germline, CDR1 is LGHDT and CDR2 is YNNKEL (reference sequence). The V gene end was trimmed by 0 bases and the J gene end by 6 bases; junction bases not matched to a gene: 1. The CDR3 spans 13 residues.

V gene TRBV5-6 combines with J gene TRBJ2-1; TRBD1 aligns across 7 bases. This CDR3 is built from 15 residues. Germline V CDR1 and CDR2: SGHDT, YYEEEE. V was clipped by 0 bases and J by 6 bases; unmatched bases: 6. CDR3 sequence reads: CASSLVGAGGNEQFF. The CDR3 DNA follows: TGTGCCAGCAGCTTGGTTGGGGCAGGGGGCAATGAGCAGTTCTTC.

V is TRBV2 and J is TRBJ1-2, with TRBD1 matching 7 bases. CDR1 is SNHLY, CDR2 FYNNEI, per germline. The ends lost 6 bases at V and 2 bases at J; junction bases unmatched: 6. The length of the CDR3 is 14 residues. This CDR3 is CASRGQVINYGYTF. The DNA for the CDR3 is TGTGCCAGCAGAGGACAGGTTATAAACTATGGCTACACCTTC.

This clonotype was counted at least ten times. This CDR3 is CASSEAETLAFF. DNA for the CDR3: TGTGCCAGCAGTGAAGCGGAGACGCTAGCTTTCTTT. J is TRBJ1-1 and V is TRBV6-1, with D uncertain. The length of the CDR3 is 12 residues. V lost 0 bases and J 10 bases, leaving 9 bases between the germline ends. CDR1 MNHNS and CDR2 SASEGT come from the germline V gene.

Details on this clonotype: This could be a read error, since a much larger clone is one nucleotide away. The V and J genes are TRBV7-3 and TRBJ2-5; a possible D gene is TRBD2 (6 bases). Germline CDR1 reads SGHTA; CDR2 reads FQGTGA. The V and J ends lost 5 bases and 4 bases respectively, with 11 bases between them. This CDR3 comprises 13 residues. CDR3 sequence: CASSPWRGETQYF. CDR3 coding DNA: TGTGCCAGCAGCCCATGGAGGGGAGAGACCCAGTACTTC. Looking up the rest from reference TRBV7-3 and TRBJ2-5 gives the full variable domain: GAGVSQTPSNKVTEKGKYVELRCDPISGHTALYWYRQSLGQGPEFLIYFQGTGAADDSGLPNDRFFAVRPEGSVSTLKIQRTERGDSAVYLCASSPWRGETQYFGPGTRLLVL.

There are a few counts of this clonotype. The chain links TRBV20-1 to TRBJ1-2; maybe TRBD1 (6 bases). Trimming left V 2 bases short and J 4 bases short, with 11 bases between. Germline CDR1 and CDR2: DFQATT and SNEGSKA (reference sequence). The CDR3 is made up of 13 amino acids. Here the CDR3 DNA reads TGCAGTGCTAGACCTGGACAGTCCTATGGCTACACCTTC. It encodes CSARPGQSYGYTF.